Given below is one T cell receptor (beta chain) in context. Antigen specificity is unknown. The CDR3 spans 13 residues. Looked up from germline, CDR1 is SGHTA and CDR2 is FQGNSA. These data come from a study of monozygotic twins with inflammatory bowel disease. Overall study findings and caveats: The authors could not tell different T cell subtypes apart. Researchers report that IBD patients shared fewer clonotypes with others than healthy twins, especially amid disease activity. IBD-affected twins scored below their healthy co-twins in TCRbeta diversity (inverse Simpson).

Template switching introduced UMIs that contain a 6-nucleotide sample barcode. TCRdb processed the 5' RACE reads again and assigns one entry to each CDR3 protein, with no DNA. Its clone listing holds a few hundred thousand distinct CDR3 sequences. The chain has TRBV7-2 and TRBJ1-4; TCRdb names TRBD1, which stays unverified in the absence of DNA. Sequencing used blood. The TCR comes from a human donor with ulcerative colitis or Crohn's disease, or a healthy co-twin of an affected twin (not recorded which). CDR3 sequence reads: CASRWGTNEKLFF.